Below are 7 T cell receptor beta chains sequenced from a single sample in a study of blood T cell repertoires in COVID-19. Sequencing used immunoSEQ multiplex PCR; TCRdb keeps in-frame clones, though not all of them. The sample lists tens of thousands of clones, 80% to 95% occurring once. Input material: peripheral blood. These receptor sequences come from a human donor in a cohort sampled during active COVID-19.

The chain combines TRBV4-3 with TRBJ1-5; D call uncertain. The length of the CDR3 is 14 residues. Per the germline V gene, CDR1 is LGHNA and CDR2 is YSLEER. Trimming left V 0 bases short and J 1 base short, with 4 bases between. This CDR3 reads CASSQDMSNQPQHF. CDR3 nucleotides: TGCGCCAGCAGCCAAGATATGAGCAATCAGCCCCAGCATTTT.

The V call is TRBV29-1, the J call TRBJ1-1, with 8 bases aligning to TRBD1. In germline, CDR1 is SQVTM, CDR2 ANQGSEA. CDR3 length: 15 residues. Unmatched junction bases numbered 8, after V lost 4 bases and J lost 1 base. CDR3 sequence (DNA): TGCAGCGTTGGCGACTTGGACAGGGAGAACACTGAAGCTTTCTTT. Translation gives CSVGDLDRENTEAFF.

The CDR3 spells CASRQGPTYEQYF. CDR3 in DNA: TGTGCCAGCAGGCAGGGCCCGACCTACGAGCAGTACTTC. The chain couples TRBV5-8 to TRBJ2-7, with D tentatively TRBD1 (5 bases). This CDR3 region has 13 residues. V gave up 5 bases and J gave up 2 bases, with 11 bases separating them. CDR1 SGHTS and CDR2 YDEGEE come from the germline V gene.

This chain connects TRBV18 to TRBJ1-1; D is possibly TRBD1 (6 bases). The V end was cut by 4 bases, the J end by 3 bases, with 15 bases between. The CDR3 has 15 residues. From germline, CDR1 is KGHSH and CDR2 LQKENI. CDR3 nucleotides: TGTGCCAGCTCACTCGTACAGGGAGTGGACACTGAAGCTTTCTTT. It yields the protein CASSLVQGVDTEAFF.

This clone appeared once. The chain is built from TRBV3-1 (or the pseudogene TRBV3-2) and TRBJ1-1, with D hard to call. The CDR3 runs to 12 residues. Germline CDR1 and CDR2: LGHDT and YNNKEL (reference sequence). Trimming removed 3 bases at V and 4 bases at J, with 6 bases between. The CDR3 spells CASSHLSTEAFF. Here the CDR3 DNA reads TGTGCCAGCAGCCATCTATCCACTGAAGCTTTCTTT.

V is TRBV9 and J is TRBJ1-1; D gene uncertain. Looked up from germline, CDR1 is SGDLS and CDR2 is YYNGEE. V gave up 4 bases and J gave up 1 base, with 5 bases separating them. CDR3 length: 12 amino acids. This CDR3 reads CASSNRNTEAFF. CDR3 nucleotide sequence: TGTGCCAGCAGCAACAGGAACACTGAAGCTTTCTTT.

V usage is TRBV6-4 and J usage is TRBJ1-1; D is unclear. V lost 3 bases and J 1 base, leaving 6 bases between the germline ends. Germline V gene sequence: CDR1 MRHNA, CDR2 SNTAGT. The CDR3 is made up of 13 amino acids. The CDR3 here is CASSEARNTEAFF. The CDR3 DNA reads TGTGCCAGCAGTGAAGCTCGGAACACTGAAGCTTTCTTT.